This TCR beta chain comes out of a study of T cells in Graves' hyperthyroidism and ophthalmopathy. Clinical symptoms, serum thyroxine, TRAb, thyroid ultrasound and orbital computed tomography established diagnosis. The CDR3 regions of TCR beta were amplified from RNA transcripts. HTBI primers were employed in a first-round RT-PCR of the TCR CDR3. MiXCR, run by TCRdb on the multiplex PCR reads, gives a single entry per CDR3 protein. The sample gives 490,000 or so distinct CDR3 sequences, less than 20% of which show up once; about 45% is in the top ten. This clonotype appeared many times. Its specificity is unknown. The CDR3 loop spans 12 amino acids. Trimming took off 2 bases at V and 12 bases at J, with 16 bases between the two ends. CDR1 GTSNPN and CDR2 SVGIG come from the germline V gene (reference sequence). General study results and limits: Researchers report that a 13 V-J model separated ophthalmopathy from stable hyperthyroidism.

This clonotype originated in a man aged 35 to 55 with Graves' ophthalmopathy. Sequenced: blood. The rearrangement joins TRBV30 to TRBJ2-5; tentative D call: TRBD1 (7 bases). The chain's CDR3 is CAWSLAEGAEYF. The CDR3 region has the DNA TGTGCCTGGAGTTTAGCGGAGGGGGCGGAGTACTTC.